This T cell receptor (beta chain) is drawn from a study of blood T cells in healthy people across ages. The length of the CDR3 is 14 residues. Between the trimmed V and J ends, which lost 1 base and 5 bases, there was a span of 11 bases. In germline, CDR1 is MGHRA, CDR2 YSYEKL. Alongside a J-beta primer mix, a sample-barcoded 5' primer served in a second PCR lasting about 6 to 11 cycles. TCRdb reanalysed the 5' RACE reads using MiXCR and keeps one entry per CDR3 protein. The sample consists of about 1.6 million distinct CDR3 sequences, roughly 32% of them appearing once. The chain links TRBV4-1 to TRBJ2-5; D uncertain. Sequencing used blood. The receptor comes from a woman aged 30 to 39 in good health. This CDR3 is CASSQGSAVETQYF. As DNA, the CDR3 is TGCGCCAGCAGCCAAGGCTCTGCCGTGGAGACCCAGTACTTC.